The following is a T cell receptor (beta chain) sequence with its context. The data are from a study of blood T cell repertoires in COVID-19. Germline loops: CDR1 SGHRS, CDR2 YFSETQ. V was trimmed by 5 bases and J by 4 bases, leaving 13 bases between them. This CDR3 is 13 amino acids long. Repertoires were generated with immunoSEQ multiplex PCR, while TCRdb's copy carries only in-frame clones and drops some. In the table there are 200,000 or so clones, 82% of which are singletons. The chain combines TRBV5-1 with TRBJ2-7; tentatively, D is TRBD2 (5 bases). The TCR comes from a woman in her twenties or thirties with acute or convalescent COVID-19. Sequenced input: peripheral blood. In DNA form, the CDR3 reads TGCGCCAGCAGTTCCCAACTAGTTTACGAGCAGTACTTC. Translation: CASSSQLVYEQYF.